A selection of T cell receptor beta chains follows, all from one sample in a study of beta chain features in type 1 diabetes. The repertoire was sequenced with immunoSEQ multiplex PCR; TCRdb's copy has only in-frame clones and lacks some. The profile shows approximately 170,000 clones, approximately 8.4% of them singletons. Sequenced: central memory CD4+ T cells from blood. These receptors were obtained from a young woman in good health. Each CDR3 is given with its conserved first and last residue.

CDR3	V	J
CASSSGYNTGELFF	TRBV7-3	TRBJ2-2
CASSPAGAGADTQYF	TRBV6-6	TRBJ2-3
CASSLNDRGTQYF	TRBV11-2	TRBJ2-5
CSARVQGAGTEAFF	TRBV29-1	TRBJ1-1
CASRPPGQVYTEAFF	TRBV6-5	TRBJ1-1
CASSSATGTATYEQYF	TRBV5-1	TRBJ2-7
CASSLGGGGRPNNEQFF	TRBV7-8	TRBJ2-1
CASSPSPANYGYTF	TRBV5-1	TRBJ1-2
CASSSRVGELFF	TRBV5-1	TRBJ2-2
CASSLSLNQPQHF	TRBV7-6	TRBJ1-5
CASSPPGQTNYGYTF	TRBV18	TRBJ1-2
CSVRTSGRDAYEQYF	TRBV29-1	TRBJ2-7
CAWSVVGLGKSSYEQYF	TRBV30	TRBJ2-7
CASSDAGVGYTF	TRBV6-4	TRBJ1-2
CAWAQGYEQYF	TRBV30	TRBJ2-7
CASSQEALSRSGANVLTF	TRBV14	TRBJ2-6
CASSLLAGGGTDTQYF	TRBV5-1	TRBJ2-3
CASSLFEATEAFF	TRBV11-2	TRBJ1-1
CASSPIRTGGDYGYTF	TRBV7-8	TRBJ1-2
CASGLAGGPDTQYF	TRBV5-1	TRBJ2-3
CASSIDHGVTSPLHF	TRBV19	TRBJ1-6
CASSVGRTLYEQYF	TRBV6-5	TRBJ2-7
CAVRGSGLNEQFF	TRBV6-1	TRBJ2-1
CASSPGGTNTEAFF	TRBV19	TRBJ1-1
CASSNTGGDEQFF	TRBV5-4	TRBJ2-1
CASSRGATEAFF	TRBV6-6	TRBJ1-1
CASSQNTGFSTDTQYF	TRBV14	TRBJ2-3
CASSEREGTEAFF	TRBV2	TRBJ1-1
CASSLEELGGYTF	TRBV5-4	TRBJ1-2
CASSQAGTGGDGEKLFF	TRBV4-2	TRBJ1-4
CASSAGGPRAANEKLFF	TRBV18	TRBJ1-4
CASSVAARGLAGDQETQYF	TRBV9	TRBJ2-5
CASFLGLGPGELFF	TRBV2	TRBJ2-2
CASSQGQRVTEAFF	TRBV11-2	TRBJ1-1
CASSYGDRPRSPLHF	TRBV6-6	TRBJ1-6
CASSLRAGGNEQFF	TRBV4-2	TRBJ2-1
CASSQDSRGRETQYF	TRBV4-3	TRBJ2-5
CAWSATEDTQYF	TRBV30	TRBJ2-3
CAWSVSREQYF	TRBV30	TRBJ2-7
CASSLGRNYNSPLHF	TRBV5-4	TRBJ1-6
CASSSSSGADYGYTF	TRBV11-1	TRBJ1-2
CATSRDQGSYGYTF	TRBV15	TRBJ1-2